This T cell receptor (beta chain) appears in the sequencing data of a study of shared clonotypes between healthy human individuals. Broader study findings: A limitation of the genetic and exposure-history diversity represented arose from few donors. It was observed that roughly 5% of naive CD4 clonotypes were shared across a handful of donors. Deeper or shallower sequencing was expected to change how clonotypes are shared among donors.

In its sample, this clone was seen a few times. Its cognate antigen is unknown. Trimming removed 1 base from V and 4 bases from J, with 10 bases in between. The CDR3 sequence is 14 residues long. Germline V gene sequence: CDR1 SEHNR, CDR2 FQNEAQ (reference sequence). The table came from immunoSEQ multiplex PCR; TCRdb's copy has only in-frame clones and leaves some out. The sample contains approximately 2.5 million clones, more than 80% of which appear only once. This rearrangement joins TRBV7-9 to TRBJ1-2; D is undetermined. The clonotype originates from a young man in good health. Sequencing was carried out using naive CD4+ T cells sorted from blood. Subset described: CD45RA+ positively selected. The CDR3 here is CASSLGTAPYGYTF. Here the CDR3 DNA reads TGTGCCAGCAGCTTAGGGACCGCACCCTATGGCTACACCTTC.